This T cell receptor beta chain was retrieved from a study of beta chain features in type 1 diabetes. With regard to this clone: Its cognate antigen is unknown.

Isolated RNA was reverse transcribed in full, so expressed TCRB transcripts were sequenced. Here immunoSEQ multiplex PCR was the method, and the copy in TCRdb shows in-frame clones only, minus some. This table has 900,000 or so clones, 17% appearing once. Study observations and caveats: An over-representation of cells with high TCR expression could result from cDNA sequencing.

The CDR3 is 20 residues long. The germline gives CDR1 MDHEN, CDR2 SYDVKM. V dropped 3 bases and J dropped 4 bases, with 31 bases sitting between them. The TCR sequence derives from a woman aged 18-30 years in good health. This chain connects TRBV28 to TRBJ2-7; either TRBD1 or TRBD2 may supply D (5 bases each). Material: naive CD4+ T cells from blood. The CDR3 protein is CASSFPRARGRSSLRYEQYF. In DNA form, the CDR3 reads TGTGCCAGCAGTTTTCCCCGAGCAAGGGGACGATCCTCCCTACGATACGAGCAGTACTTC.